The next 26 T cell receptor beta chains were all read from a single sample in a study of blood T cell repertoires in COVID-19 (dated by TCRdb to 2018 to 2021). Library preparation employed the immunoSEQ multiplex PCR assay. TCRdb provides this immuneACCESS table in a form limited to in-frame rearrangements. Some clones are lacking; in checked studies, under half of them reflect an unresolved V gene, and why the rest are absent is not known. This sample is represented by around 230,000 clones; around 88% of them were singletons. The ten most abundant clones make up approximately 2.3% of the sample. The sequenced sample consisted of PBMCs or T cells enriched from blood (not recorded which). The receptor source for this set is a woman aged 40 to 55 with acute COVID-19.

The rearrangement joins TRBV7-2 to TRBJ2-3; the match to TRBD2 covers 15 bases. The CDR3 loop spans 15 amino acids. V was pared by 0 bases and J by 10 bases, with 2 bases of the junction left unmatched. Germline CDR1 SGHTA, CDR2 FQGNSA. The CDR3 spells CASSLAGLAGGAQYF. The DNA for the CDR3 is TGTGCCAGCAGCTTAGCGGGACTAGCGGGGGGCGCGCAGTATTTT.

The chain is built from TRBV5-1 and TRBJ2-3, with TRBD2 matching 10 bases. CDR1 SGHRS and CDR2 YFSETQ come from the germline V gene. The CDR3 spans 18 residues. The ends lost 0 bases at V and 1 base at J; junction bases unmatched: 8. This CDR3 is CASSLVTSGIRGTDTQYF. CDR3 in DNA: TGCGCCAGCAGCTTGGTTACTAGCGGGATTCGAGGCACAGATACGCAGTATTTT.

This CDR3 is CASSPRGGATNEKLFF. CDR3 nucleotides: TGTGCCAGCAGCCCGAGGGGAGGTGCAACTAATGAAAAACTGTTTTTT. The V gene is TRBV11-3, the J gene TRBJ1-4, with D maybe TRBD1 (5 bases). Trimming pared 5 bases from V and 0 bases from J, leaving 13 bases between. The germline gives CDR1 SGHNT, CDR2 YENEEA. This CDR3 has 16 residues. Full variable domain (rest looked up from reference TRBV11-3 and TRBJ1-4): EAGVVQSPRYKIIEKKQPVAFWCNPISGHNTLYWYLQNLGQGPELLIRYENEEAVDDSQLPKDRFSAERLKGVDSTLKIQPAELGDSAVYLCASSPRGGATNEKLFFGSGTQLSVL.

The chain carries TRBV18 and TRBJ1-2; TRBD1 aligns across 7 bases. The CDR3 sequence is 14 residues long. Germline CDR1 is KGHSH and CDR2 is LQKENI. V shed 3 bases, J shed 7 bases, and the junction held 8 bases outside the gene matches. The CDR3 DNA sequence: TGTGCCAGCTCACCTCAGGGGGGCATACTTGGCTACACCTTC. It specifies CASSPQGGILGYTF.

The chain links TRBV19 to TRBJ1-5; 9 bases agree with TRBD1. In germline, CDR1 is LNHDA, CDR2 SQIVND (reference sequence). V dropped 5 bases and J dropped 6; count of bases not matched to a gene: 8. The CDR3 contains 15 residues. The CDR3 DNA is TGTGCCAGTAGTTGGACAGGGGACGAAAGTCAGCCCCAGCATTTT. Translation: CASSWTGDESQPQHF. The variable domain in full, with the rest retrieved from reference TRBV19 and TRBJ1-5, is DGGITQSPKYLFRKEGQNVTLSCEQNLNHDAMYWYRQDPGQGLRLIYYSQIVNDFQKGDIAEGYSVSREKKESFPLTVTSAQKNPTAFYLCASSWTGDESQPQHFGDGTRLSIL.

The chain couples TRBV12-3 or TRBV12-4 to TRBJ1-5; D is ambiguous. CDR3 size: 13 residues. Trimming stripped 6 bases from V and 0 bases from J, with 6 bases between. In nucleotides, the CDR3 is TGTGCCAGCAGAATCAGTAGCAATCAGCCCCAGCATTTT. Translating it yields CASRISSNQPQHF.

The chain combines TRBV11-3 with TRBJ2-3, with a tentative D call TRBD2 (6 bases). Germline CDR1 SGHNT, CDR2 YENEEA. V shed 5 bases and J shed 3 bases, with 24 bases lying between them. The CDR3 covers 18 residues. CDR3 amino acids: CASSPFGWAGTLTDTQYF. CDR3 in DNA: TGTGCCAGCAGCCCCTTTGGATGGGCGGGGACTTTGACAGATACGCAGTATTTT.

This clone has just a few counts. The chain combines TRBV5-1 with TRBJ1-4; the match to TRBD1 covers 7 bases. The CDR3 has 16 amino acids. Germline loops: CDR1 SGHRS, CDR2 YFSETQ. Germline trimming cut 4 bases from V and 5 bases from J; bases unmatched to any gene: 11. Written as DNA, the CDR3 is TGCGCCAGCAGCCCACCTTTGGACAGGTGGAATGAAAAACTGTTTTTT. It is translated as CASSPPLDRWNEKLFF.

The chain has TRBV5-5 and TRBJ2-3, with 12 bases fitting TRBD2. The germline CDR1 and CDR2 sequences are SGHKS and YYEKEE (reference sequence). The CDR3 has 15 residues. V was pared by 1 base and J by 4 bases, with 1 base of the junction left unmatched. The CDR3 region is CASSLRLAGADTQYF. The DNA of the CDR3 is TGTGCCAGCAGCTTGCGACTAGCGGGAGCAGATACGCAGTATTTT.

The genes are TRBV6-5 and TRBJ2-5, with D maybe TRBD2 (5 bases). The germline V gene has CDR1 MNHEY and CDR2 SVGAGI. CDR3 length: 12 amino acids. With 8 bases removed from V and 6 bases from J, the gap between germline ends came to 13 bases. CDR3 DNA: TGTGCCAGCGGCGAGCCCGGGAAGACCCAGTACTTC. This codes for CASGEPGKTQYF.

Only a few counts were recorded for this clone. The chain joins TRBV29-1 to TRBJ1-6; D possibly corresponds to TRBD1 (6 bases). This CDR3 contains 13 residues. Germline assignment: CDR1 SQVTM and CDR2 ANQGSEA. V lost 5 bases and J lost 7, with 12 bases in between. The CDR3 DNA follows: TGCAGCGTTCGGACAGCTGGAAATTCACCCCTCCACTTT. Translation: CSVRTAGNSPLHF.

The rearrangement links TRBV15 to TRBJ1-2; 9 positions agree with TRBD1. V was clipped by 2 bases and J by 3 bases; unmatched bases: 7. The germline V gene encodes CDR1 LNHNV and CDR2 YYDKDF (reference sequence). This CDR3 is built from 16 residues. The CDR3 DNA is TGTGCCACCAGCAGAATCACCGGGACAGGGTACTATGGCTACACCTTC. Protein: CATSRITGTGYYGYTF.

The chain uses TRBV12-3 or TRBV12-4 and TRBJ1-2, with a weak D call TRBD1 (6 bases). The CDR3 contains 13 residues. Trimming stripped 6 bases from V and 8 bases from J, with 16 bases between. CDR3 in amino acids: CASSRDRIAGYTF. The CDR3 bases are TGTGCCAGCAGCCGTGACAGGATCGCAGGCTACACCTTC.

CDR3 nucleotides: TGTGCCAGCAGCGGCCAGACAGGGTTTAATTCACCCCTCCACTTT. This translates into CASSGQTGFNSPLHF. The chain employs TRBV9 and TRBJ1-6, with 7 bases that match TRBD1. V lost 3 bases to trimming and J lost 6 bases; unmatched junction nucleotides: 6. This CDR3 is 15 amino acids long. The V gene's germline CDR1 is SGDLS and CDR2 YYNGEE.

The rearrangement uses TRBV20-1 and TRBJ2-5; 7 bases map to TRBD2. The CDR3 loop spans 15 amino acids. J was trimmed by 5 bases and V by 3 bases; bases with no gene match: 12. CDR1 DFQATT and CDR2 SNEGSKA come from the germline V gene (reference sequence). The CDR3 spells CSASRGAGVEETQYF. CDR3 in DNA: TGCAGTGCTAGTCGCGGTGCGGGAGTGGAGGAGACCCAGTACTTC.

The chain carries TRBV30 and TRBJ1-2, with 8 bases identical to TRBD1. Germline CDR1 GTSNPN, CDR2 SVGIG (reference sequence). The junction had 12 bases not matched to a gene; V was cut back by 7 bases and J by 8 bases. The CDR3 has 13 residues. In nucleotides, the CDR3 is TGTGCCTCACACGGGGGCAGGGGGCTCGGCTACACCTTC. Its protein is CASHGGRGLGYTF.

CDR3 nucleotides: TGTGCCAGCAGCTTGGAAGCGGAGACCCAGTACTTC. This encodes CASSLEAETQYF. The chain links TRBV5-5 to TRBJ2-5; D remains ambiguous. V was pared by 0 bases and J by 5 bases, with 5 bases between. This CDR3 spans 12 amino acids. Germline V CDR1 and CDR2: SGHKS, YYEKEE (reference sequence).

CDR3 amino acids: CASSHRLAGVEDTQYF. CDR3 sequence (DNA): TGCGCCAGCAGCCATCGCCTAGCGGGAGTTGAAGATACGCAGTATTTT. J is TRBJ2-3 and V is TRBV4-3; 10 bases fit TRBD2. CDR1 is LGHNA and CDR2 is YSLEER in the germline V gene. J lost 5 bases, V lost 3 bases, and 8 bases had no gene match. This CDR3 is built from 16 residues.

This chain connects TRBV28 to TRBJ2-6; D might be TRBD1 (6 bases). Germline V gives CDR1 MDHEN, CDR2 SYDVKM. The length of the CDR3 is 15 residues. V dropped 5 bases and J dropped 4 bases, with 12 bases sitting between them. The CDR3 here is CASSPAGAGANVLTF. The DNA for the CDR3 is TGTGCCAGCAGTCCGGCAGGGGCAGGGGCCAACGTCCTGACTTTC.

The chain uses TRBV6-2 or TRBV6-3 and TRBJ2-1; tentatively, D is TRBD1 (6 bases). Trimming stripped 5 bases from V and 4 bases from J, with 12 bases between. The CDR3 sequence is 14 residues long. Germline-derived CDR1 and CDR2 are MNHEY and SVGEGT. CDR3: CASSDRQIYNEQFF. The CDR3, as DNA: TGTGCCAGCAGTGACAGGCAGATATACAATGAGCAGTTCTTC.

This sequence joins TRBV18 and TRBJ2-1; 8 positions agree with TRBD1. Looked up from germline, CDR1 is KGHSH and CDR2 is LQKENI. V lost 5 bases to trimming and J lost 1 base; unmatched junction nucleotides: 7. The CDR3 length is 16 residues. CDR3 bases: TGTGCCAGCTCAGTTCTTCAGGGGGCGTCCTACAATGAGCAGTTCTTC. Its protein is CASSVLQGASYNEQFF.

The gene calls are TRBV2 and TRBJ1-6; D perhaps matches TRBD1 (6 bases). Germline V gene data show CDR1 as SNHLY and CDR2 as FYNNEI. V was pared by 0 bases and J by 6 bases, with 15 bases between. This CDR3 is 17 amino acids long. The CDR3 sequence is CASSEAWGRVLNSPLHF. The CDR3 DNA reads TGTGCCAGCAGTGAAGCCTGGGGGCGGGTTCTTAATTCACCCCTCCACTTT.

As concerns this clone: The identical CDR3 is also encoded by other nucleotide sequences in the sample. The V and J genes are TRBV2 and TRBJ1-1, with 7 bases fitting TRBD1. The V and J ends lost 6 bases and 0 bases, in that order; junction bases with no gene match: 4. The CDR3 is 14 residues long. The germline gives CDR1 SNHLY, CDR2 FYNNEI. CDR3 protein: CASRETGMNTEAFF. Written as DNA, the CDR3 is TGTGCCAGCAGGGAGACAGGGATGAACACTGAAGCTTTCTTT.

In this sample, this clone turned up once. This chain joins TRBV4-3 and TRBJ2-1; 7 positions match TRBD2. Germline V CDR1 and CDR2: LGHNA, YSLEER. This CDR3 spans 17 amino acids. Trimming at V came to 0 bases and at J to 2 bases, leaving 7 bases not matched to a gene. DNA for the CDR3: TGCGCCAGCAGCCAAGATCCGGGGAGCGGGGCCTACAATGAGCAGTTCTTC. This gives the protein CASSQDPGSGAYNEQFF.

The rearrangement uses TRBV4-3 and TRBJ2-2; a weak D match, TRBD2 (6 bases). V was clipped by 0 bases and J by 7 bases, with 18 bases between them. CDR1 is LGHNA and CDR2 is YSLEER in the germline V gene. This CDR3 has 17 residues. The CDR3 nucleotides read TGCGCCAGCAGCCAAGATCAGATAGGTTCCGGGGGCGGGGAGCTGTTTTTT. This sequence encodes CASSQDQIGSGGGELFF.

The chain carries TRBV19 and TRBJ1-3; a possible D gene is TRBD1 (6 bases). CDR3 length equals 16 residues. Trimming left V 11 bases short and J 2 bases short, with 22 bases between. Germline CDR1 LNHDA, CDR2 SQIVND (reference sequence). This chain's CDR3 is CAAGRGAVNAGNTIYF. CDR3 coding DNA: TGTGCCGCCGGCCGGGGGGCGGTCAACGCTGGAAACACCATATATTTT.